These 21 T cell receptor beta chains were sequenced from one sample in a study of vaccination effects on CD4 cells after COVID-19. These receptors lack a known antigen. Repertoires were generated with immunoSEQ multiplex PCR, while TCRdb's copy carries only in-frame clones and drops some. The data show roughly 24,000 clones, 80% to 90% seen once. After expansion with viral peptide pools in the ViraFEST assay, antigen-specific CD4+ T cells were sequenced. On day 10 of culture, CD4+ T cells were separated out. Of the BNT162b2 and mRNA-1273 vaccines, participants received two doses of one or the other. The starting material was CD4+ T cells from PBMCs cultured with SARS-CoV-2 spike peptides, obtained after COVID-19 vaccination. All receptors come from a human donor who received a COVID-19 vaccine. Some clones in this sample may be carry-over from other donors' samples.

This clone was observed a handful of times. The V gene is TRBV14, the J gene TRBJ2-2; no definite D call. Trimming took 1 base from V and 9 from J, leaving 3 bases between them. Looked up from germline, CDR1 is SGHDN and CDR2 is FVKESK. The CDR3 totals 11 residues. The CDR3 loop reads CASSQVRELFF. The CDR3 bases are TGTGCCAGCAGCCAAGTGAGGGAGCTGTTTTTT.

The chain has TRBV5-4 and TRBJ2-1; 10 nucleotides line up with TRBD1. J gave up 7 bases and V 6 bases, and 7 bases lay outside the gene matches. There are 14 residues in the CDR3. Per the germline V gene, CDR1 is SGHNT and CDR2 is YYREEE (reference sequence). The CDR3 bases are TGTGCCAGCATTCCGGGACAGGGGTTTAATGAGCAGTTCTTC. Translating it yields CASIPGQGFNEQFF.

The rearrangement links TRBV19 to TRBJ1-2, with 10 bases lining up with TRBD1. The germline V gene has CDR1 LNHDA and CDR2 SQIVND (reference sequence). This CDR3 comprises 16 residues. Trimming at V came to 4 bases and at J to 4 bases, leaving 9 bases not matched to a gene. CDR3 nucleotide sequence: TGTGCCAGTAGTACCCTAAGGACAGGGGGGACCTATGGCTACACCTTC. Translating gives CASSTLRTGGTYGYTF.

V usage is TRBV7-9 and J usage is TRBJ1-1; D is possibly TRBD1 (6 bases). V was trimmed by 5 bases and J by 3 bases, leaving 19 bases between them. This CDR3 has 16 amino acids. Germline-derived CDR1 and CDR2 are SEHNR and FQNEAQ (reference sequence). The DNA of the CDR3 is TGTGCCAGCAGCCCCGGGAGGGGGGGGCGGGACACTGAAGCTTTCTTT. Protein: CASSPGRGGRDTEAFF.

This clone appeared a single time. V and J are TRBV9 and TRBJ2-7, with 10 bases aligning to TRBD1. The CDR3 is 17 amino acids. CDR1 SGDLS and CDR2 YYNGEE come from the germline V gene. V lost 0 bases and J lost 2; bases outside the gene matches: 8. The CDR3 loop is CASSVDGTGESTYEQYV. The DNA of the CDR3 is TGTGCCAGCAGCGTAGACGGGACAGGGGAAAGTACCTACGAGCAGTACGTC.

V and J are TRBV5-1 and TRBJ2-3; D is possibly TRBD2 (6 bases). Trimming removed 2 bases from V and 6 bases from J, with 13 bases in between. The CDR3 length is 14 residues. Per the germline V gene, CDR1 is SGHRS and CDR2 is YFSETQ. The CDR3 nucleotides are TGCGCCAGCAGCTTACGTCTAGCGACCGATACGCAGTATTTT. Its protein is CASSLRLATDTQYF.

This clone occurred once. The chain carries TRBV6-5 and TRBJ1-1; D might be TRBD1 (5 bases). The CDR3 covers 13 residues. CDR1 and CDR2 (germline): MNHEY, SVGAGI. Trimming left V 5 bases short and J 5 bases short, with 12 bases between. CDR3 sequence (DNA): TGTGCCAGCAGTCTCGACAGAGGGACTGAAGCTTTCTTT. It is translated as CASSLDRGTEAFF.

This rearrangement joins TRBV5-4 to TRBJ2-7, with D possibly being TRBD2 (5 bases). CDR1 and CDR2 from the germline V gene are SGHNT and YYREEE (reference sequence). CDR3 length: 11 residues. V gave up 3 bases and J gave up 7 bases, with 8 bases separating them. The CDR3 loop is CASSSTGEQYV. CDR3 sequence (DNA): TGTGCCAGCAGCTCTACGGGGGAGCAGTACGTC.

The chain uses TRBV5-1 and TRBJ2-3, with D possibly being TRBD1 (7 bases). The germline V and J ends were trimmed by 3 bases and 4 bases, with 18 bases remaining between them. This CDR3 is built from 16 residues. In germline, CDR1 is SGHRS, CDR2 YFSETQ. The chain's CDR3 is CASSWSQGGSPDTQYF. The CDR3 DNA follows: TGCGCCAGCAGCTGGTCCCAGGGGGGCTCTCCAGATACGCAGTATTTT.

This chain joins TRBV7-9 and TRBJ1-6; TRBD1 aligns across 8 bases. Looked up from germline, CDR1 is SEHNR and CDR2 is FQNEAQ (reference sequence). The CDR3 spans 15 residues. V was pared by 5 bases and J by 5 bases, with 5 bases of the junction left unmatched. The CDR3 DNA reads as TGTGCCAGCAGCCCTGGGACAGGACATAATTCACCCCTCCACTTT. Translation: CASSPGTGHNSPLHF.

The CDR3 DNA sequence: TGTGCCACCAGACAGGGGGCGAACTATGGCTACACCTTC. Protein: CATRQGANYGYTF. The rearrangement uses TRBV24-1 and TRBJ1-2; 9 nucleotides match TRBD1. CDR3 length: 13 amino acids. Germline V gives CDR1 KGHDR, CDR2 SFDVKD. V was pared by 7 bases and J by 2 bases, with 1 base of the junction left unmatched.

This sequence joins TRBV11-2 and TRBJ2-3, with 7 bases lining up with TRBD2. J gave up 5 bases and V 6 bases, and 5 bases lay outside the gene matches. The CDR3 is made up of 13 amino acids. In germline, CDR1 is SGHAT, CDR2 FQNNGV. The CDR3 is CASSRLAVDTQYF. In DNA, the CDR3 is TGTGCCAGCAGTCGACTAGCAGTAGATACGCAGTATTTT.

The chain recombines TRBV25-1 with TRBJ2-1, with 11 bases identical to TRBD2. Trimming cost V 5 bases and J 4 bases; bases outside gene matches: 7. The CDR3 contains 16 residues. Per the germline V gene, CDR1 is MGHDK and CDR2 is SYGVNS. CDR3 coding DNA: TGTGCCAGCAGTCCAAGACTAGCGGGGCTATACAATGAGCAGTTCTTC. It yields the protein CASSPRLAGLYNEQFF.

This rearrangement joins TRBV5-1 to TRBJ2-5, with 7 bases lining up with TRBD2. Germline trimming cut 4 bases from V and 2 bases from J; bases unmatched to any gene: 8. Germline loops: CDR1 SGHRS, CDR2 YFSETQ. CDR3 length: 15 residues. The DNA for the CDR3 is TGCGCCAGCAGCCCCCTCTGGGGGGGACAAGAGACCCAGTACTTC. It yields the protein CASSPLWGGQETQYF.

This sequence joins TRBV15 and TRBJ1-5, with no clear D. From germline, CDR1 is LNHNV and CDR2 YYDKDF (reference sequence). V lost 0 bases and J lost 2, with 8 bases in between. This CDR3 comprises 15 residues. CDR3 nucleotide sequence: TGTGCCACCAGCAGAGATGGGTTCGGCAATCAGCCCCAGCATTTT. The encoded protein is CATSRDGFGNQPQHF.

V is TRBV6-5 and J is TRBJ2-3; D remains unclear. Trimming took off 8 bases at V and 0 bases at J, with 12 bases between the two ends. The CDR3 length is 14 residues. Germline-derived CDR1 and CDR2 are MNHEY and SVGAGI. CDR3 nucleotides: TGTGCCAGCCTCCCCCTCGGTAGCACAGATACGCAGTATTTT. Translated, it gives CASLPLGSTDTQYF.

V usage is TRBV6-5 and J usage is TRBJ1-2, with 8 bases fitting TRBD1. Germline loops: CDR1 MNHEY, CDR2 SVGAGI. This CDR3 is built from 13 residues. V lost 2 bases to trimming and J lost 4 bases; unmatched junction nucleotides: 0. The DNA for the CDR3 is TGTGCCAGCAGTTACACAGGGGGCTATGGCTACACCTTC. Protein product: CASSYTGGYGYTF.

The genes are TRBV6-1 and TRBJ1-5, with D unresolved. Trimming shortened V by 3 bases and J by 4 bases, and 4 bases separated the two germline ends. Germline CDR1 reads MNHNS; CDR2 reads SASEGT. This CDR3 comprises 12 residues. In DNA, the CDR3 is TGTGCCAGCAGTGACCATAATCAGCCCCAGCATTTT. Translation: CASSDHNQPQHF.

CDR3 loop: CASSPAGILLRGNQPQHF. CDR3 DNA: TGTGCCAGCAGTCCCGCCGGGATTCTGCTACGGGGAAATCAGCCCCAGCATTTT. The chain carries TRBV6-6 and TRBJ1-5; D is unclear. Germline V gives CDR1 MNHNY, CDR2 SVGAGI (reference sequence). The CDR3 is 18 residues long. V was trimmed by 5 bases and J by 4 bases, leaving 24 bases between them.

This clone has a handful of counts. The chain is built from TRBV10-1 and TRBJ2-5; D gene uncertain. This CDR3 has 13 residues. Trimming took 0 bases from V and 5 from J, leaving 7 bases between them. Germline lookup yields CDR1 WNHNN and CDR2 SYGVQD (reference sequence). The CDR3 protein is CASSESGWETQYF. The CDR3 DNA reads TGCGCCAGCAGTGAGTCCGGGTGGGAGACCCAGTACTTC.

J is TRBJ1-5 and V is TRBV5-6; D gene uncertain. Trimming removed 2 bases at V and 11 bases at J, with 26 bases between. Germline V gene data show CDR1 as SGHDT and CDR2 as YYEEEE. The CDR3 is 17 amino acids. CDR3 residues: CASSFFGTQQISGAQHF. The DNA of the CDR3 is TGTGCCAGCAGCTTTTTTGGTACTCAACAAATCAGCGGGGCCCAGCATTTT.